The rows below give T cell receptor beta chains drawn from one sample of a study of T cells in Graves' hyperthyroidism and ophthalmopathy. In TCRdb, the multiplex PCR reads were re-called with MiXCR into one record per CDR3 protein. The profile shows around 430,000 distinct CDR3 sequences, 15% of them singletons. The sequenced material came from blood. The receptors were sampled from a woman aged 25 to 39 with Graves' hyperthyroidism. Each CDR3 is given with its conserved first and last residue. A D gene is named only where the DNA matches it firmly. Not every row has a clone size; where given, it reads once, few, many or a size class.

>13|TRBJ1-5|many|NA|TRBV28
TGTGCCAGCAGCGGGACGGCAAATCAGCCCCAGCATTTT
CASSGTANQPQHF
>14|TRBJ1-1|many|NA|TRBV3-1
TGTGCCAGCAGCCAAGATTTCGCTGACACTGAAGCTTTCTTT
CASSQDFADTEAFF
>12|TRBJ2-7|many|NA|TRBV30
TGTGCCTGGAGTCCAGTCAGCTACGAGCAGTACTTC
CAWSPVSYEQYF
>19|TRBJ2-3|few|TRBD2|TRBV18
TGTGCCAGCTCACGGGCTAGCGGGAGAGGGGGCTCCGGCACAGATACGCAGTATTTT
CASSRASGRGGSGTDTQYF
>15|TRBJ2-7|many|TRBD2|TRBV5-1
TGCGCCAGCAGCCTAACTAGCGGGCCCTCCTACGAGCAGTACTTC
CASSLTSGPSYEQYF
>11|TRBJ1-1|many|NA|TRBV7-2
TGTGCCAGCAGCGTACGGGGTTCGGGTTTCTTT
CASSVRGSGFF
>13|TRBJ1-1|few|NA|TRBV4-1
TGCGCCAGCAGCCAAGCAGGGATACTGGGAGCTTTCTTT
CASSQAGILGAFF
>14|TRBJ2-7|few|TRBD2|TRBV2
TGTGCCAGCAGTGGCCTAGCGGCCCGGGGCGAGCAGTACTTC
CASSGLAARGEQYF
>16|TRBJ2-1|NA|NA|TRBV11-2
TGTGCCAGCAGCTTAGAGCGTACCAGCTCCTACAATGAGCAGTTCTTC
CASSLERTSSYNEQFF
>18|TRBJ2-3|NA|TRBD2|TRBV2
TGCGCCAGCAGCCAAGAAGTGCTAGCGGGAGTCGGAACAGATACGCAGTATTTT
CASSQEVLAGVGTDTQYF
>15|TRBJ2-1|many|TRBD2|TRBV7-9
TGTGCCAGCAGCTTGCCAAGCGGGAAAAACAATGAGCAGTTCTTC
CASSLPSGKNNEQFF
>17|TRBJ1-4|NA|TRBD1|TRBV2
TGTGCCAGCAGTGTTGGAGGGGGCGGTGCAACTAATGAAAAACTGTTTTTT
CASSVGGGGATNEKLFF
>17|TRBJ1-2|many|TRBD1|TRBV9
TGTGCCAGCAGCGTAGACGGCAGGGGGCTTTCCCCGTATGGCTACACCTTC
CASSVDGRGLSPYGYTF
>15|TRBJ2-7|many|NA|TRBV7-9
TGTGCCAGCAGCCCGGAGTGGGACGGGGATTACGAGCAGTACTTC
CASSPEWDGDYEQYF
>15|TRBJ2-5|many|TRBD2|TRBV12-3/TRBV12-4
TGTGCCAGCAGCCCCGGACTAGCGGGAGCTGAGACCCAGTACTTC
CASSPGLAGAETQYF
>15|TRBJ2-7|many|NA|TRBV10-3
TGTGCCACCCAGGACTCTGGGGGGTCCGCTTACGAGCAGTACTTC
CATQDSGGSAYEQYF
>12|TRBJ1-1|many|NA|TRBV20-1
TGCAGTGGCACTGACAAGAACACTGAAGCTTTCTTT
CSGTDKNTEAFF
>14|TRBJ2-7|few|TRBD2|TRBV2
TGTGCCAGCAGGCCGAGGGAGGGAAACTACGAGCAGTACTTC
CASRPREGNYEQYF
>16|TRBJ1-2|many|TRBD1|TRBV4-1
TGCGCCAGCAGCCAGGCCCAGGGGGCGCAAAACTATGGCTACACCTTC
CASSQAQGAQNYGYTF
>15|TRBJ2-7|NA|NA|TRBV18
TGTGCCAGCTCACTAGCGTCGGATTTACCCTACGAGCAGTACTTC
CASSLASDLPYEQYF
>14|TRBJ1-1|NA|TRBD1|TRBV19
TGTGCCAGTAAATGGCAGGGGGCGGACACTGAAGCTTTCTTT
CASKWQGADTEAFF
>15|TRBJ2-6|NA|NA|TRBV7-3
TGTGCCAGCAGCTTGACAGGTGGTGGGGCCAACGTCCTGACTTTC
CASSLTGGGANVLTF
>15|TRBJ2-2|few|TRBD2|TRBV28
TGTGCCAGCAGGCACTCTAGCGGGAGCACCGGGGAGCTGTTTTTT
CASRHSSGSTGELFF
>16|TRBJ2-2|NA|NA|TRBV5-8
TGTGCCAGCAGCCCAGAACCGGGAGTGAACACCGGGGAGCTGTTTTTT
CASSPEPGVNTGELFF
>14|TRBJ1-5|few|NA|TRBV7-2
TGTGCCAGCAGCTTCACGCCCGTGAATCAGCCCCAGCATTTT
CASSFTPVNQPQHF
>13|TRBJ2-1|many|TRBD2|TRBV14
TGTGCCAGCAGCGAGAGACTAGCGGGTGAGCAGTTCTTC
CASSERLAGEQFF
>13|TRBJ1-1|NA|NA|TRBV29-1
TGCAGCGTTGGGTTTTGGGGGAACACTGAAGCTTTCTTT
CSVGFWGNTEAFF
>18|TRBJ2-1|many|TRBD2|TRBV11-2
TGTGCCAGCAGCTTGAGACTAGCGGGAGGCGGGAGCTACAATGAGCAGTTCTTC
CASSLRLAGGGSYNEQFF
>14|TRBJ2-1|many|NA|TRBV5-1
TGTGCCAGCTCACTTTCACAGGGTTACAATGAGCAGTTCTTC
CASSLSQGYNEQFF
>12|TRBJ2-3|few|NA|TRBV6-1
TGTGCCAGCAGTGATACACAGGATACGCAGTATTTT
CASSDTQDTQYF
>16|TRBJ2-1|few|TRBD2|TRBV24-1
TGTGCCACCAGTGTTGCGTTGGGGGGGTCCTACAATGAGCAGTTCTTC
CATSVALGGSYNEQFF
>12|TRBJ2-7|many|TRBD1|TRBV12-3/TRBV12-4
TGTGCCAGCAGTTTACAGGGGGACGAGCAGTACTTC
CASSLQGDEQYF
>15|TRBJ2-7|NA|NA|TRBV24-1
TGTGCCACCAGTGATCCGGAGGACGGAACCTACGAGCAGTACTTC
CATSDPEDGTYEQYF
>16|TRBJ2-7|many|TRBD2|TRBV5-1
TGCGCCAGCAGCTTGTTTGCATCTAGCGGGAAGTACGAGCAGTACTTC
CASSLFASSGKYEQYF
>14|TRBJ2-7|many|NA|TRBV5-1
TGCGCCAGCAGCTTGTCGCTGGGGTACGACGAGCAGTACTTC
CASSLSLGYDEQYF
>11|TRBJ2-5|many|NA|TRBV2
TGTGCCAGCAGACCAGGACAGACCCAGTACTTC
CASRPGQTQYF
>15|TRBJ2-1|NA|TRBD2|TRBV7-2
TGTGCCAGCAGCTTTTGGCTAGCGGGCGACAATGAGCAGTTCTTC
CASSFWLAGDNEQFF
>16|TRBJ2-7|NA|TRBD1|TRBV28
TGTGCCAGCAGCCCCTTCGGGACAGGGGGGTCCTACGAGCAGTACTTC
CASSPFGTGGSYEQYF
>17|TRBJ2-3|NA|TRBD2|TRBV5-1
TGCGCCAGCAGTCCCGGGACATCAGGGACTAGCGCAGATACGCAGTATTTT
CASSPGTSGTSADTQYF
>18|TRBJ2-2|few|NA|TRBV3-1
TGTGCCAGCAGCGTCTGGATTAAAACAGGAACGAACACCGGGGAGCTGTTTTTT
CASSVWIKTGTNTGELFF
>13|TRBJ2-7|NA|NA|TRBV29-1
TGCAGCGTTGAAGACGCGGTGACCTACGAGCAGTACTTC
CSVEDAVTYEQYF